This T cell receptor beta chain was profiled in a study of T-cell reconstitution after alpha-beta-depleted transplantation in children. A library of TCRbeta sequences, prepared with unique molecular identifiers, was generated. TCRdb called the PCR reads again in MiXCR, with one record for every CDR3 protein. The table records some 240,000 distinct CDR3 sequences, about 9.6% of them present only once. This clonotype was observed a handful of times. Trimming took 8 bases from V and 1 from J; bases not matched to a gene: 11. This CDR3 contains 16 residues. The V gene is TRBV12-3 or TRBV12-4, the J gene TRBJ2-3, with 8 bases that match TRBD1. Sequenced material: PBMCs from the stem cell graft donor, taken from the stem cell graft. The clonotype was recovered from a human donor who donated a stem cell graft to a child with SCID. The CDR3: CASSFTGGTGTDTQYF. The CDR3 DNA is TGTGCCAGCTCCTTCACAGGGGGAACGGGCACAGATACGCAGTATTTT.